Listed here is a single TCR beta chain. The antigen is not known. This entry comes from a study of cytomegalovirus exposure and HLA in healthy donors. Whole-study results and caveats: The majority of CMV-associated TCR beta chains were reported as apparently HLA-restricted in a later analysis. Diagnosis of cytomegalovirus status made by the classifier reportedly showed high specificity and sensitivity. In an earlier analysis, about 87% or about 30%: the productive usage of most TCR beta V segments.

The PCR employed 60 Vbeta primers together with 13 Jbeta primers. Profiling relied on immunoSEQ multiplex PCR, and the TCRdb table lists in-frame clones only, not all of them. The sample shows roughly 290,000 clones, around 80% of them seen only once. Sequenced material: PBMCs. This clonotype originated in a girl aged 2-15 years in good health and CMV-seronegative.

Here the CDR3 reads CASSEGLVEYNEQFF. The CDR3 DNA reads as TGTGCCAGCAGCGAAGGACTAGTTGAATACAATGAGCAGTTCTTC. The V gene is TRBV9, the J gene TRBJ2-1; 7 nucleotides align to TRBD2. CDR1 is SGDLS, CDR2 YYNGEE, per germline. Unmatched junction bases numbered 7, after V lost 3 bases and J lost 4 bases. This CDR3 spans 15 amino acids.